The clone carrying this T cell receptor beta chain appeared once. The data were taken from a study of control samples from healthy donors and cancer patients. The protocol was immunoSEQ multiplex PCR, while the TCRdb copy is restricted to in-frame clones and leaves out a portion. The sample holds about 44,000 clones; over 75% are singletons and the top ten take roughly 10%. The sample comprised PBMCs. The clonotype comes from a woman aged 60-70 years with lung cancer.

Here the CDR3 reads CASSQDSVLAGGPFREQFF. The CDR3 bases are TGCGCCAGCAGCCAAGATTCCGTCCTAGCGGGAGGGCCTTTTCGTGAGCAGTTCTTC. This sequence joins TRBV4-1 and TRBJ2-1; 12 nucleotides align to TRBD2. V was clipped by 0 bases and J by 9 bases; unmatched bases: 15. Looked up from germline, CDR1 is MGHRA and CDR2 is YSYEKL. The CDR3 extends over 19 amino acids.